A selection of T cell receptor beta chains follows, all from one sample in a study of CD8 T cells in ankylosing spondylitis. TCRdb called the 5' RACE reads again in MiXCR, with one record for every CDR3 protein. The sample has around 210,000 distinct CDR3 sequences; approximately 8.4% are singletons. What was sequenced was blood, either unsorted or a sorted T cell fraction (not recorded which). The receptor source for this set is a female donor with ankylosing spondylitis or in good health (not recorded which). CDR3s include the opening cysteine and the closing phenylalanine or tryptophan. Fields, in order: clone size, V gene, D gene, J gene, CDR3 DNA, CDR3 protein. A D gene is named only where the DNA matches it firmly. Clone sizes are given selectively: once, few, many, or a class where the clone is expanded.

many	TRBV25-1	TRBD2	TRBJ2-5	TGTGCCAGCAGTGACCTCAGGTCACTAGCGGGAGTGGGAGAGACCCAGTACTTC	CASSDLRSLAGVGETQYF
many	TRBV27	.	TRBJ1-2	TGTGCCAGCAGTTTATCAATAGGGATGGTCTATGGCTACACCTTC	CASSLSIGMVYGYTF
many	TRBV3-1	.	TRBJ2-1	TGTGCCAGCAGCCAACGGAGCGCCTACAATGAGCAGTTCTTC	CASSQRSAYNEQFF
few	TRBV12-3/TRBV12-4	.	TRBJ1-3	TGTGCCAGCAGTCCCTCCCGGAGGGGAAACACCATATATTTT	CASSPSRRGNTIYF
few	TRBV7-2	.	TRBJ2-3	TGTGCCAGCAGCTTAGCCCGGGAAACTCCCTCGAATTTT	CASSLARETPSNF
many	TRBV29-1	.	TRBJ2-3	TGCAGCGCCAAAGGCAGGGTTCCCACAGATACGCAGTATTTT	CSAKGRVPTDTQYF
many	TRBV5-1	TRBD1	TRBJ2-3	TGCGCCAGCAATCCGGGACAGGGGGTTCGAGATACGCAGTATTTT	CASNPGQGVRDTQYF
few	TRBV6-4	.	TRBJ2-5	TGTGCCAGCAGAATCCCGGGACGGCAGGGAGAGACCCAGTACTTC	CASRIPGRQGETQYF
.	TRBV7-2	.	TRBJ2-3	TGTGCCAGCAGGTCGGGGCGGAAATCCACAGATACGCAGTATTTT	CASRSGRKSTDTQYF
many	TRBV29-1	.	TRBJ2-1	TGCAGCGTTGCCTATTCCAAGGCCGACAATGAGCAGTTCTTC	CSVAYSKADNEQFF
many	TRBV20-1	.	TRBJ1-1	TGCAGTGCTAGAACCGGACAGTACACTGAAGCTTTCTTT	CSARTGQYTEAFF
many	TRBV20-1	.	TRBJ2-5	TGCAGTGCTAGAGTGGAGACCCAGTACTTC	CSARVETQYF
many	TRBV12-3/TRBV12-4	.	TRBJ1-3	TGTGCCAGCAGTTTCGGCCAGCCCCGAAACACCATATATTTT	CASSFGQPRNTIYF
.	TRBV7-2	.	TRBJ2-1	TGTGCCAGCCGGTGGACCACCTCCTACAATGAGCAGTTCTTC	CASRWTTSYNEQFF
many	TRBV20-1	.	TRBJ2-3	TGCAGTGCTAGAGATCTCTGGCGGGTAGATACGCAGTATTTT	CSARDLWRVDTQYF
many	TRBV5-1	TRBD1	TRBJ2-1	TGCGCCAGCAGCTCCGACAGGGGGGGCTACAATGAGCAGTTCTTC	CASSSDRGGYNEQFF
.	TRBV13	.	TRBJ1-1	TGTGCCAGCAGCTTAGGCGGGGGAGTGGAAGCTTTCTTT	CASSLGGGVEAFF
many	TRBV5-1	.	TRBJ1-3	TGCGCCAGCAGCTTACCCCGGGAGAACACCATATATTTT	CASSLPRENTIYF
many	TRBV7-2	TRBD1	TRBJ1-1	TGTGCCTACAGGGGGCCGGGGACTGAAGCTTTCTTT	CAYRGPGTEAFF
few	TRBV7-9	.	TRBJ2-1	TGTGCCAGCAGGGCCCAAGGGGGATTGGCTGATGAGCAGTTCTTC	CASRAQGGLADEQFF
many	TRBV14	.	TRBJ2-7	TGTGCCAGCAGCCAAGACAGCCCCTACGAGCAGTACTTC	CASSQDSPYEQYF
many	TRBV5-1	.	TRBJ2-4	TGCGCCAGCAGCTTGGATCCCGGGAACATTCAGTACTTC	CASSLDPGNIQYF
.	TRBV2	TRBD2	TRBJ2-2	TGTGCCAGCAGTGGGACTAGCGGGAGGGCCGCCGGGGAGCTGTTTTTT	CASSGTSGRAAGELFF
.	TRBV11-1	.	TRBJ1-3	TGTGCCAGCACCTTTAACAAAGACGGCGACCGCTCTGGAAACACCATATATTTT	CASTFNKDGDRSGNTIYF
many	TRBV25-1	TRBD1	TRBJ2-5	TGTGCCAGCAGTTTCCCTTTTGCCGGGACAGGGGTGTCAGAGACCCAGTACTTC	CASSFPFAGTGVSETQYF
.	TRBV7-2	.	TRBJ2-2	TGTGCCAGCAGCCAGGTGAACACCGGGGAGCTGTTTTTT	CASSQVNTGELFF
many	TRBV5-1	.	TRBJ2-7	TGCGCCAGCAGCTCCGGGGCGGGGTACGAGCAGTACTTC	CASSSGAGYEQYF
many	TRBV4-1	TRBD2	TRBJ2-1	TGCGCCAGCAGCCAGCTCCTAGCGGGAGTGGGTGGTGAGCAGTTCTTC	CASSQLLAGVGGEQFF
many	TRBV20-1	.	TRBJ1-4	TGCAGTGCTAGAGATCGGGGGGCAGGTGAAAATGAAAAACTGTTTTTT	CSARDRGAGENEKLFF
many	TRBV6-2/TRBV6-3	.	TRBJ2-3	TGTGCCAGCAGTTACTCGACTTTAGCAGATACGCAGTATTTT	CASSYSTLADTQYF
many	TRBV6-1	TRBD1	TRBJ2-3	TGTGCCAGCAGTCAAGGGGCCGGGACAGCAGATACGCAGTATTTT	CASSQGAGTADTQYF
.	TRBV20-1	.	TRBJ2-7	TGCAGTGCTAGTGAGGGGAGCCCCTACGAGCAGTACTTC	CSASEGSPYEQYF
many	TRBV4-3	.	TRBJ2-7	TGCGCCAGCAGCCTTATAGCGGCCGGCTCCTACGAGCAGTACTTC	CASSLIAAGSYEQYF
.	TRBV30	.	TRBJ2-1	TGTGCCTGGGACCGGGGCTTTTCCCACAATGAGCAGTTCTTC	CAWDRGFSHNEQFF
few	TRBV7-2	TRBD1	TRBJ1-2	TGTGCCAGCAGCTTATGGGAGGGGGCCGGATATGGCTACACCTTC	CASSLWEGAGYGYTF
few	TRBV7-9	.	TRBJ2-4	TGTGCCAGCAGCTTCGAGGGAAACATTCAGTACTTC	CASSFEGNIQYF
many	TRBV29-1	.	TRBJ1-2	TGCAGCGTTGAAGATCACGAGGGAATCAACTATGGCTACACCTTC	CSVEDHEGINYGYTF
many	TRBV9	.	TRBJ2-2	TGTGCCAGCAGCGGACGGGGGGAGCTGTTTTTT	CASSGRGELFF
many	TRBV5-1	TRBD1	TRBJ1-1	TGCGCCAGCAGCTTGGTGGGGACAGGGGACACTGAAGCTTTCTTT	CASSLVGTGDTEAFF
many	TRBV6-1	TRBD1	TRBJ2-2	TGTGCCAGCCACACTGGACAGGGCCGTACCGGGGAGCTGTTTTTT	CASHTGQGRTGELFF
.	TRBV9	TRBD1	TRBJ2-7	TGTGCCAGCAGCCCCCAGGGGACAGGCGGTATCTACGAGCAGTACTTC	CASSPQGTGGIYEQYF
many	TRBV20-1	TRBD2	TRBJ2-1	TGCAGTGCTAGTGTCGGGACTAGCGGGACGCTCGGGGACAATGAGCAGTTCTTC	CSASVGTSGTLGDNEQFF
many	TRBV6-2/TRBV6-3	TRBD2	TRBJ2-1	TGTGCCAGCAGGTCTCCTAGCGGGAGGTCTAGCTCCTACAATGAGCAGTTCTTC	CASRSPSGRSSSYNEQFF
many	TRBV5-1	TRBD2	TRBJ2-3	TGCGCCAGCAGCTTGAGGCTAGCGGACTACACAGATACGCAGTATTTT	CASSLRLADYTDTQYF
.	TRBV3-1	TRBD2	TRBJ2-3	TGTGCCAGCAGCCAAGAATCGGGAGGGATCACAGATACGCAGTATTTT	CASSQESGGITDTQYF
many	TRBV7-4	TRBD2	TRBJ2-1	TGTGCCAGCAGCTCAGAACTAGCGGGTGACTACAATGAGCAGTTCTTC	CASSSELAGDYNEQFF
many	TRBV18	.	TRBJ1-6	TGTGCCAGCTCCCTCGAAAGGCCCTCTAATTCACCCCTCCACTTT	CASSLERPSNSPLHF
many	TRBV6-2/TRBV6-3	.	TRBJ2-3	TGTGCCAGCAGTTACCGACCTTCAGATACGCAGTATTTT	CASSYRPSDTQYF
many	TRBV20-1	TRBD2	TRBJ2-1	TGCAGTGCTAGACTAGCGGGAGGGTATGAGCAGTTCTTC	CSARLAGGYEQFF
few	TRBV11-2	.	TRBJ2-3	TGTGCCAGCAGCTTAGGAGGTCCGAGAAGAGGTGCGAGAGATACGCAGTATTTT	CASSLGGPRRGARDTQYF
.	TRBV7-2	.	TRBJ2-5	TGTGCCAGCAGGGAGCCGGCAATCCAAGAGACCCAGTACTTC	CASREPAIQETQYF
many	TRBV12-3/TRBV12-4	.	TRBJ1-1	TGTGCCAGCAGAGATGGGGGAGCTGGGAGAAACACTGAAGCTTTCTTT	CASRDGGAGRNTEAFF
few	TRBV7-9	.	TRBJ1-1	TGTGCCAGCAGCTTGTCGGTGGAAGCTTTCTTT	CASSLSVEAFF